A selection of T cell receptor beta chains follows, all from one sample in a study of cytomegalovirus exposure and HLA in healthy donors. The protocol was immunoSEQ multiplex PCR, while the TCRdb copy is restricted to in-frame clones and leaves out a portion. This specimen shows approximately 110,000 clones; the ten leading clones hold approximately 6.2%. The sample taken for sequencing was PBMCs. The receptors come from a man aged 40-49 years in good health and CMV-seropositive. Each CDR3 is given with its conserved first and last residue. A D gene is named only where the DNA matches it firmly. The size entry is marked missing in some rows and otherwise reads once, few, many or a size class.

D	V	size	J	DNA	CDR3
NA	TRBV6-1	NA	TRBJ2-7	TGTGCCAGCAGTGAATCCAGCGGCTCCTACGAGCAGTACTTC	CASSESSGSYEQYF
TRBD1	TRBV10-3	NA	TRBJ1-2	TGTGCCATCAGCGACCATTCAGGGGGCGATAACTATGGCTACACCTTC	CAISDHSGGDNYGYTF
TRBD2	TRBV5-4	NA	TRBJ2-1	TGTGCCAGCAGCTTGGAGAGCCTAGCGGTCTACAATGAGCAGTTCTTC	CASSLESLAVYNEQFF
TRBD1	TRBV4-1	NA	TRBJ2-2	TGCGCCAGCAGCCAAGAAGATCGACAGGGGCGCCGAACCGGGGAGCTGTTTTTT	CASSQEDRQGRRTGELFF
TRBD2	TRBV5-1	NA	TRBJ2-7	TGCGCCAGCAGCTTGGCCGACGGGACTAGCTACGAGCAGTACTTC	CASSLADGTSYEQYF
NA	TRBV6-5	NA	TRBJ2-2	TGTGCCAGCAGTTACGGGAGCTCTATCACCGGGGAGCTGTTTTTT	CASSYGSSITGELFF
TRBD2	TRBV13	NA	TRBJ2-3	TGTGCCAGCAGCCTCACGGAACCGGGACTCAGCGGACTAGCGGCACAGATACGGCAGTATTTT	CASSLTEPGLSGLAAQIRQYF
TRBD1	TRBV2	NA	TRBJ1-2	TGTGCCAGCAGCCGGACAGGGGGCCTAGAAGCTAACTATGGCTACACCTTC	CASSRTGGLEANYGYTF
NA	TRBV5-1	NA	TRBJ2-2	TGCGCCAGCAGCTTGGAGCGCGGGGCCACCGGGGAGCTGTTTTTT	CASSLERGATGELFF
TRBD1	TRBV5-1	NA	TRBJ2-1	TGCGCCAGCAGCCCTACCGGGACAGCCCCTGATGAGCAGTTCTTC	CASSPTGTAPDEQFF
TRBD1	TRBV7-9	NA	TRBJ2-3	TGTGCCATCGGGGAGGGACAGGGCTGGCCAGATACGCAGTATTTT	CAIGEGQGWPDTQYF
TRBD1	TRBV5-1	NA	TRBJ2-7	TGCGCCAGCACCACAAGGACAGGGATGAACGAGCAGTACTTC	CASTTRTGMNEQYF
TRBD2	TRBV5-1	NA	TRBJ2-5	TGCGCCAGCAGCGTACCCGGGGCCGTTTTAACTAGCGGGACCCAAGAGACCCAGTACTTC	CASSVPGAVLTSGTQETQYF
TRBD2	TRBV7-8	medium-sized	TRBJ2-1	TGTGCCAGCGCAGGAGCGGGAGGTTTGGATGAGCAGTTCTTC	CASAGAGGLDEQFF
TRBD2	TRBV6-6	NA	TRBJ2-3	TGTGCCAGCAGAGGAGCGGGAGGTTTTGCAGATACGCAGTATTTT	CASRGAGGFADTQYF
NA	TRBV11-2	NA	TRBJ2-2	TGTGCCAGCAGCTTAACGGGACAATCGAACACCGGGGAGCTGTTTTTT	CASSLTGQSNTGELFF
NA	TRBV5-1	NA	TRBJ2-1	TGCGCCAGCAGCGCCACAACTAGCTCGTTTGAGCAGTTCTTC	CASSATTSSFEQFF
NA	TRBV14	NA	TRBJ1-2	TGTGCCAGCAGCCAGTACCAGAGAGGTGGCTACACCTTC	CASSQYQRGGYTF
NA	TRBV1	NA	TRBJ2-6	TGCACCAGCAGCCAAGATAGGAGGGCCTCTGGGGCCAACGTCCTGACTTTC	CTSSQDRRASGANVLTF
NA	TRBV11-2	NA	TRBJ1-4	TGTGCCAGCAGCTCATATGTAGGGGGAGGGGAAAAACTGTTTTTT	CASSSYVGGGEKLFF
NA	TRBV7-9	NA	TRBJ2-1	TGTGCCAGCAGCCCTGACAATGAGCAGTTCTTC	CASSPDNEQFF
TRBD2	TRBV7-2	NA	TRBJ2-7	TGTGCCAGCAGCATAAGCGGGAGCCTCGCGGAGCAGTACTTC	CASSISGSLAEQYF
TRBD2	TRBV10-2	NA	TRBJ2-1	TGCGCCAGCAACTTAGCGGGGGCTTACAATGAGCAGTTCTTC	CASNLAGAYNEQFF
NA	TRBV16	NA	TRBJ1-4	TGTGCCAGCAGCCAACCCGGTGAAAGGGGCGAAAAACTGTTTTTT	CASSQPGERGEKLFF
TRBD2	TRBV27	NA	TRBJ2-3	TGTGCCAGCAGTCCGCGGCGGCCCCGGACTAGCGGGAAAGTGGATACGCAGTATTTT	CASSPRRPRTSGKVDTQYF
NA	TRBV7-9	NA	TRBJ2-5	TGTGCCAGCAGCTTAGTCGTCAGGGGCGGAGAGACCCAGTACTTC	CASSLVVRGGETQYF
NA	TRBV28	NA	TRBJ1-2	TGTGCCAGCAGTATCGGGGGGAACTATGGCTACACCTTC	CASSIGGNYGYTF
TRBD1	TRBV28	NA	TRBJ2-1	TGTGCCAGCAGTCCCCCCGGGGACAGTTACCCCTACAATGAGCAGTTCTTC	CASSPPGDSYPYNEQFF
NA	TRBV4-3	NA	TRBJ2-7	TGCGCCAGCAGCCAAAACAGTGCCTCCTACGAGCAGTACTTC	CASSQNSASYEQYF
TRBD1	TRBV19	NA	TRBJ2-7	TGTGCCAGTAGTATGGACAGGTCCTACGAGCAGTACTTC	CASSMDRSYEQYF
NA	TRBV28	NA	TRBJ1-5	TGTGCCAGCAGTTTTACGGGGAGCTATCAGCCCCAGCATTTT	CASSFTGSYQPQHF
NA	TRBV28	NA	TRBJ2-7	TGTGCCAGCGCGTCGATGGGGGCGGTCCACGAGCAGTACTTC	CASASMGAVHEQYF
NA	TRBV28	NA	TRBJ1-5	TGTGCCAGCACCCCCCGGGTCAGGGTCGGAAATCAGCCCCAGCATTTT	CASTPRVRVGNQPQHF
NA	TRBV7-3	NA	TRBJ2-2	TGTGCCAGCAGCTCCTCCAAGGATGGCAGGGCCACCGGGGAGCTGTTTTTT	CASSSSKDGRATGELFF
TRBD2	TRBV12-5	NA	TRBJ2-1	TGTGCTAGTGGTTTGTTCCAACTAGCGGGACCCTACAATGAGCAGTTCTTC	CASGLFQLAGPYNEQFF
NA	TRBV10-1	NA	TRBJ2-7	TGCGCCAGCAGCCGAACCAGGGGCTCCTACGAGCAGTACTTC	CASSRTRGSYEQYF
TRBD2	TRBV6-5	NA	TRBJ2-7	TGTGCCAGCAGCACCACTTCAGCGGGGTCCTACGAGCAGTACTTC	CASSTTSAGSYEQYF
TRBD2	TRBV6-5	NA	TRBJ2-7	TGTGCCAGCGGCCCGGGGGGGAGGGTTGGGTACGAGCAGTACTTC	CASGPGGRVGYEQYF
TRBD1	TRBV4-3	NA	TRBJ1-1	TGCGCCAGCAGCCTCACCCTACCCGGGACAGGGGGCACTTTCTTT	CASSLTLPGTGGTFF
TRBD1	TRBV25-1	NA	TRBJ1-1	TGTGCCAGCAGTGAATTCGGACAGGGTACTGAAGCTTTCTTT	CASSEFGQGTEAFF
TRBD2	TRBV6-1	NA	TRBJ2-3	TGTGCCAGCACCGTTCTAGCGGGAGGAACAGATACGCAGTATTTT	CASTVLAGGTDTQYF
TRBD2	TRBV28	NA	TRBJ2-7	TGTGCCAGCAGTTTTCCGACTAGCGGGACCGGCTACGAGCAGTACTTC	CASSFPTSGTGYEQYF
TRBD1	TRBV7-3	NA	TRBJ2-2	TGTGCCAGCAGCTTAATAGATGGTGGACAGGGATCAGACACCGGGGAGCTGTTTTTT	CASSLIDGGQGSDTGELFF
NA	TRBV18	NA	TRBJ2-5	TGTGCCAGCTCACCAACGACAGTGCGTGAGACCCAGTACTTC	CASSPTTVRETQYF
NA	TRBV6-5	NA	TRBJ2-2	TGTGCCAGCAGGCCCTTTCTAGTCACCGGGGAGCTGTTTTTT	CASRPFLVTGELFF
NA	TRBV6-1	NA	TRBJ1-2	TGTGCCAGCGTCTCTAACGGGTACGGCGGCTATGGCTACACCTTC	CASVSNGYGGYGYTF
NA	TRBV27	NA	TRBJ1-5	TGTGCCAGCAGCCAAACCCCGAGGGGGAGTCAGCCCCAGCATTTT	CASSQTPRGSQPQHF
NA	TRBV27	NA	TRBJ1-2	TGTGCCAGCAGTCCAGCGGGGGGCAGAGCGGATGGCTACACCTTC	CASSPAGGRADGYTF
TRBD2	TRBV28	NA	TRBJ2-1	TGTGCCAGCACCAGGCTCGGGCTAGCGGGGTACAATGAGCAGTTCTTC	CASTRLGLAGYNEQFF
NA	TRBV15	NA	TRBJ1-1	TGTGCCACCAGCAACCCCGGGGAGGGATTGAACACTGAAGCTTTCTTT	CATSNPGEGLNTEAFF